Presented here are 29 T cell receptor beta chains from one specimen sequenced in a study of blood T cell repertoires in COVID-19. Measured with immunoSEQ multiplex PCR; TCRdb has only the in-frame clones, and not every one. The table includes about 190,000 clones, about 88% detected once. The sample was peripheral blood. These receptors all come from a middle-aged woman who had recovered from COVID-19.

The chain employs TRBV4-1 and TRBJ2-1, with 7 nucleotides matching TRBD2. The CDR3 runs 18 residues. J lost 3 bases, V lost 0 bases, and 11 bases had no gene match. Germline V lookup: CDR1 MGHRA, CDR2 YSYEKL. As DNA, the CDR3 is TGCGCCAGCAGCCAAGAGGTCCTGGCGGGAGTCCGCTACAATGAGCAGTTCTTC. Amino acid sequence: CASSQEVLAGVRYNEQFF.

The gene calls are TRBV2 and TRBJ2-1; D is unresolved. The CDR3 loop spans 15 amino acids. From germline, CDR1 is SNHLY and CDR2 FYNNEI. The germline V and J ends were trimmed by 7 bases and 0 bases, with 13 bases remaining between them. CDR3 in amino acids: CASKRLETSYNEQFF. In DNA form, the CDR3 reads TGTGCCAGCAAACGACTCGAGACCTCCTACAATGAGCAGTTCTTC.

The chain joins TRBV25-1 to TRBJ2-3; TRBD1 might be the D (5 bases). V shed 5 bases and J shed 1 base, with 13 bases lying between them. The germline V gene has CDR1 MGHDK and CDR2 SYGVNS. The CDR3 is made up of 15 amino acids. The DNA of the CDR3 is TGTGCCAGCAGTCGCCAGGGAATTGGCACAGATACGCAGTATTTT. Protein: CASSRQGIGTDTQYF.

The chain carries TRBV5-1 and TRBJ1-3, with 7 positions matching TRBD1. After removal of 4 bases from V and 2 bases from J, the junction contained 6 bases not matched to a gene. The germline V gene has CDR1 SGHRS and CDR2 YFSETQ. The CDR3 loop spans 15 amino acids. The CDR3 region has the DNA TGCGCCAGCAGCGTAGGGACAGTCACTGGAAACACCATATATTTT. Translated, it gives CASSVGTVTGNTIYF.

The V gene is TRBV5-1, the J gene TRBJ2-7; TRBD1 aligns across 9 bases. The V segment lost 4 bases and the J segment 0 bases; nucleotides outside the gene matches: 5. The CDR3 loop spans 15 amino acids. The germline V gene has CDR1 SGHRS and CDR2 YFSETQ. CDR3: CASSRDRASSYEQYF. The CDR3 nucleotides are TGCGCCAGCAGCCGGGACAGGGCGAGCTCCTACGAGCAGTACTTC. The variable domain in full, completed from reference TRBV5-1 and TRBJ2-7, reads KAGVTQTPRYLIKTRGQQVTLSCSPISGHRSVSWYQQTPGQGLQFLFEYFSETQRNKGNFPGRFSGRQFSNSRSEMNVSTLELGDSALYLCASSRDRASSYEQYFGPGTRLTVT.

The rearrangement joins TRBV7-9 to TRBJ1-1; D call uncertain. Trimming stripped 1 base from V and 1 base from J, with 10 bases between. The CDR3 is 15 amino acids. Germline V gives CDR1 SEHNR, CDR2 FQNEAQ (reference sequence). The DNA for the CDR3 is TGTGCCAGCAGCTTAGACCTGAACTGGAACACTGAAGCTTTCTTT. This gives the protein CASSLDLNWNTEAFF.

V gene TRBV7-9 combines with J gene TRBJ1-6; weak D call: TRBD1 (6 bases). V dropped 3 bases and J dropped 10 bases, with 16 bases sitting between them. Germline V gene sequence: CDR1 SEHNR, CDR2 FQNEAQ (reference sequence). The CDR3 is 15 amino acids. DNA of the CDR3: TGTGCCAGCAGCTTTGGCGCAGGGGAGGGATCACCCCTCCACTTT. Translated, it gives CASSFGAGEGSPLHF.

This chain joins TRBV7-2 and TRBJ2-1; D is possibly TRBD2 (5 bases). Between the trimmed V and J ends, which lost 4 bases and 8 bases, there was a span of 12 bases. CDR3 length: 13 amino acids. Germline-derived CDR1 and CDR2 are SGHTA and FQGNSA. The CDR3 reads CASSSTKEDEQFF. The CDR3 DNA sequence: TGTGCCAGCAGCTCTACAAAGGAGGATGAGCAGTTCTTC.

V gene TRBV18 combines with J gene TRBJ1-2; D not resolved. Germline-derived CDR1 and CDR2 are KGHSH and LQKENI. The CDR3 covers 16 residues. The germline V and J ends were trimmed by 3 bases and 2 bases, with 16 bases remaining between them. The CDR3 sequence is CASSPCPPYANYGYTF. In DNA form, the CDR3 reads TGTGCCAGCTCACCCTGCCCCCCCTACGCAAACTATGGCTACACCTTC. The full variable domain, rest sourced from reference TRBV18 and TRBJ1-2, is NAGVMQNPRHLVRRRGQEARLRCSPMKGHSHVYWYRQLPEEGLKFMVYLQKENIIDESGMPKERFSAEFPKEGPSILRIQQVVRGDSAAYFCASSPCPPYANYGYTFGSGTRLTVV.

This chain joins TRBV7-9 and TRBJ2-1, with 11 bases aligning to TRBD2. V shed 5 bases and J 5 bases; nucleotides not matched to a gene: 5. Germline loops: CDR1 SEHNR, CDR2 FQNEAQ (reference sequence). The length of the CDR3 is 15 residues. The CDR3 protein is CASSQLAGVDNEQFF. CDR3 nucleotides: TGTGCCAGCAGCCAACTAGCGGGAGTGGACAATGAGCAGTTCTTC.

The chain has TRBV19 and TRBJ1-5; TRBD1 agrees at 12 bases. Germline loops: CDR1 LNHDA, CDR2 SQIVND (reference sequence). The CDR3 runs to 17 residues. Trimming removed 4 bases from V and 5 bases from J; junction bases left unmatched: 9. The CDR3 is CASSRDRGRFHHQPQHF. CDR3 DNA sequence: TGTGCCAGTAGTAGGGACAGGGGGCGTTTCCATCATCAGCCCCAGCATTTT.

A single count supports this clone. The V and J genes are TRBV13 and TRBJ2-3; a possible D gene is TRBD2 (6 bases). V lost 2 bases and J 4 bases, leaving 13 bases between the germline ends. The CDR3 loop spans 15 amino acids. The germline V gene has CDR1 PRHDT and CDR2 FYEKMQ (reference sequence). DNA of the CDR3: TGTGCCAGCAGCTTATCCGGGAGTGCCCCAGATACGCAGTATTTT. Its protein product is CASSLSGSAPDTQYF.

V is TRBV3-1 (or the pseudogene TRBV3-2) and J is TRBJ1-5, with D perhaps TRBD1 (5 bases). The V gene's germline CDR1 is LGHDT and CDR2 YNNKEL (reference sequence). Deletions cut 1 base from V and 0 bases from J, with 16 bases between. The CDR3 is 18 residues long. CDR3 loop: CASSQADRGFNSNQPQHF. CDR3 sequence (DNA): TGTGCCAGCAGCCAAGCAGATCGGGGGTTCAATAGCAATCAGCCCCAGCATTTT.

This clone was detected a few times. This chain connects TRBV6-5 to TRBJ2-7, with a weak D call TRBD2 (5 bases). V lost 8 bases and J 9 bases, leaving 26 bases between the germline ends. CDR1 MNHEY and CDR2 SVGAGI come from the germline V gene. The CDR3 spans 15 residues. This chain's CDR3 is CASAEVPRLLTGQYF. The CDR3 DNA follows: TGTGCCAGCGCGGAGGTCCCCAGGTTGCTTACTGGGCAGTACTTC.

The chain combines TRBV6-4 with TRBJ1-3, with D tentatively TRBD1 (5 bases). This CDR3 has 13 amino acids. Germline V gene sequence: CDR1 MRHNA, CDR2 SNTAGT. Here the CDR3 DNA reads TGTGTCAGAGGGAAGGGGATTGGAAACACCATATATTTT. This gives the protein CVRGKGIGNTIYF.

The genes are TRBV15 and TRBJ2-1; possibly TRBD1 for D (5 bases). The CDR3 loop spans 16 amino acids. Germline CDR1 is LNHNV and CDR2 is YYDKDF (reference sequence). V was cut by 0 bases and J by 2 bases, with 11 bases left in between. DNA of the CDR3: TGTGCCACCAGCAGAGATGGCAGGGCCCCCTACAATGAGCAGTTCTTC. Its protein is CATSRDGRAPYNEQFF. Full variable domain (outside the CDR3, taken from reference TRBV15 and TRBJ2-1): DAMVIQNPRYQVTQFGKPVTLSCSQTLNHNVMYWYQQKSSQAPKLLFHYYDKDFNNEADTPDNFQSRRPNTSFCFLDIRSPGLGDTAMYLCATSRDGRAPYNEQFFGPGTRLTVL.

This rearrangement joins TRBV15 to TRBJ1-5; TRBD1 is a possible D gene (5 bases). This CDR3 spans 15 amino acids. Germline assignment: CDR1 LNHNV and CDR2 YYDKDF (reference sequence). The V and J ends lost 3 bases and 0 bases respectively, with 9 bases between them. The CDR3 nucleotides read TGTGCCACCAGCAGGTACAGGAGTAGCAATCAGCCCCAGCATTTT. Residues: CATSRYRSSNQPQHF.

The chain has TRBV18 and TRBJ2-2; the match to TRBD2 covers 13 bases. The V gene end was trimmed by 0 bases and the J gene end by 3 bases; junction bases not matched to a gene: 7. The CDR3 is 19 amino acids. Germline values: CDR1 KGHSH, CDR2 LQKENI. The CDR3 bases are TGTGCCAGCTCACCACCACTAGCGGGAGGGCCTAAACACACCGGGGAGCTGTTTTTT. Its translation is CASSPPLAGGPKHTGELFF.

This chain uses TRBV9 with TRBJ1-1; 8 bases line up with TRBD1. The CDR3 runs 12 residues. Trimming cost V 3 bases and J 10 bases; bases outside gene matches: 5. Germline V gene lookup returns CDR1 SGDLS and CDR2 YYNGEE. The CDR3 reads CASSAPGGSAFF. The CDR3 coding sequence is TGTGCCAGCAGCGCACCAGGGGGCTCAGCTTTCTTT. Full variable domain (remainder filled in from reference TRBV9 and TRBJ1-1): DSGVTQTPKHLITATGQRVTLRCSPRSGDLSVYWYQQSLDQGLQFLIQYYNGEERAKGNILERFSAQQFPDLHSELNLSSLELGDSALYFCASSAPGGSAFFGQGTRLTVV.

This sequence joins TRBV5-4 and TRBJ2-1; tentative D call: TRBD2 (5 bases). Germline-derived CDR1 and CDR2 are SGHNT and YYREEE (reference sequence). This CDR3 contains 16 residues. Trimming removed 0 bases at V and 0 bases at J, with 10 bases between. DNA of the CDR3: TGTGCCAGCAGCTTGGGAGGGTCGAGCTCCTACAATGAGCAGTTCTTC. It is translated as CASSLGGSSSYNEQFF.

The CDR3 nucleotides are TGTGCCAGCAGTGACCAGGGGAGCACCGGGGAGCTGTTTTTT. Its translation: CASSDQGSTGELFF. The chain joins TRBV2 to TRBJ2-2; TRBD1 might be the D (6 bases). The CDR3 is 14 residues long. Germline CDR1 reads SNHLY; CDR2 reads FYNNEI. Trimming took 3 bases from V and 4 from J, leaving 9 bases between them.

The V gene is TRBV6-6, the J gene TRBJ2-3, with 7 positions matching TRBD2. J lost 4 bases, V lost 10 bases, and 8 bases had no gene match. This CDR3 has 13 amino acids. The germline CDR1 and CDR2 sequences are MNHNY and SVGAGI (reference sequence). CDR3 residues: CATARESPDTQYF. In nucleotides, the CDR3 is TGTGCCACAGCGCGGGAGTCGCCAGATACGCAGTATTTT.

This clone came up once. The rearrangement joins TRBV3-1 (or the pseudogene TRBV3-2) to TRBJ2-7, with TRBD2 matching 9 bases. Germline CDR1 LGHDT, CDR2 YNNKEL (reference sequence). This CDR3 has 16 amino acids. V shed 1 base, J shed 5 bases, and the junction held 9 bases outside the gene matches. The CDR3 protein is CASSQGLGLAGNEQYF. The CDR3, as DNA: TGTGCCAGCAGCCAAGGTCTCGGGCTAGCGGGAAACGAGCAGTACTTC.

The V gene is TRBV18, the J gene TRBJ1-2; TRBD1 aligns across 12 bases. The germline gives CDR1 KGHSH, CDR2 LQKENI. CDR3 length: 16 residues. J gave up 3 bases and V 4 bases, and 6 bases lay outside the gene matches. The CDR3, as DNA: TGTGCCAGCTCACAACCTGGGACAGGGGGCGACTATGGCTACACCTTC. This encodes CASSQPGTGGDYGYTF.

In its sample, this clone was seen once. This rearrangement joins TRBV7-3 to TRBJ2-2; TRBD2 matches at 11 bases. The CDR3 extends over 15 amino acids. CDR1 is SGHTA, CDR2 FQGTGA, per germline. The V and J ends lost 5 bases and 6 bases, in that order; junction bases with no gene match: 5. CDR3 DNA sequence: TGTGCCAGCAGCACCATAGCGGGAGGGGCCGGGGAGCTGTTTTTT. This gives the protein CASSTIAGGAGELFF.

This sequence joins TRBV2 and TRBJ1-4, with 7 bases matching TRBD1. CDR1 and CDR2 (germline): SNHLY, FYNNEI. This CDR3 contains 13 residues. V dropped 0 bases and J dropped 11; count of bases not matched to a gene: 3. CDR3 loop: CASSEAQTGKLFF. In DNA, the CDR3 is TGTGCCAGCAGTGAAGCTCAGACAGGGAAACTGTTTTTT.

V gene TRBV10-2 combines with J gene TRBJ2-7, with TRBD1 matching 9 bases. Trimming took 4 bases from V and 6 from J; bases not matched to a gene: 7. This CDR3 spans 14 amino acids. CDR1 is WSHSY, CDR2 SAAADI, per germline. The CDR3 region has the DNA TGCGCCAGCAGTGGACCGGGACAGGGACTCGAGCAGTACTTC. It translates to CASSGPGQGLEQYF.

The chain links TRBV18 to TRBJ2-1; possible D gene TRBD1, 5 bases. V was pared by 2 bases and J by 5 bases, with 13 bases between. Germline V CDR1 and CDR2: KGHSH, LQKENI. CDR3 length equals 15 residues. The CDR3 coding sequence is TGTGCCAGCTCACCATTCACAGGAAAAAACAATGAGCAGTTCTTC. Translated: CASSPFTGKNNEQFF. Full variable domain (rest looked up from reference TRBV18 and TRBJ2-1): NAGVMQNPRHLVRRRGQEARLRCSPMKGHSHVYWYRQLPEEGLKFMVYLQKENIIDESGMPKERFSAEFPKEGPSILRIQQVVRGDSAAYFCASSPFTGKNNEQFFGPGTRLTVL.

The chain uses TRBV27 and TRBJ1-6; 7 positions agree with TRBD1. Per germline, CDR1 MNHEY and CDR2 SMNVEV (reference sequence). V was clipped by 7 bases and J by 9 bases; unmatched bases: 9. The CDR3 is made up of 14 amino acids. The CDR3 DNA reads as TGTGCCAGCAATAACGACAGGGCTAGTTCACCCCTCCACTTT. This gives the protein CASNNDRASSPLHF.